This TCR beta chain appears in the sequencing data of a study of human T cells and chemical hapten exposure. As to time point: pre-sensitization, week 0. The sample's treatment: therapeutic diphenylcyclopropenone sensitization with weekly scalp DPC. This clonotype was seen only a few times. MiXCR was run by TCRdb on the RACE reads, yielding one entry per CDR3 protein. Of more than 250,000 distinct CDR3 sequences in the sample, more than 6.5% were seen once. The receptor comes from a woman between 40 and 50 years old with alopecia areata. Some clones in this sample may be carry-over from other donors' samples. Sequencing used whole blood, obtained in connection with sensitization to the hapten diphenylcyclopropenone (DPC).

The DNA of the CDR3 is TGTGCCAGCAAGGTAGTACAGACCCAGTACTTC. It specifies CASKVVQTQYF. The V and J genes are TRBV2 and TRBJ2-5; D ambiguous. This CDR3 spans 11 amino acids. The V and J ends lost 7 bases and 6 bases respectively, with 9 bases between them. The germline V gene has CDR1 SNHLY and CDR2 FYNNEI.